This is a list of T cell receptor beta chains from one sample in a study of cytomegalovirus exposure and HLA in healthy donors. Generated by immunoSEQ multiplex PCR, the TCRdb table keeps only in-frame clones and is missing some. The profile shows approximately 100,000 clones, 65% to 80% of them singletons. The specimen was PBMCs. These receptors were collected from a woman in her 40s in good health and CMV-seronegative. Each CDR3 is given with its conserved first and last residue. The D gene is left open where the match is weak. Part of the rows lack a size; the others show once, few, many or a class for expanded clones.

V	D	J	size	CDR3	DNA
TRBV10-3	.	TRBJ2-7	.	CAISGGSYEQYF	TGTGCCATCAGTGGCGGCTCCTACGAGCAGTACTTC
TRBV19	.	TRBJ1-2	.	CASKGQQGNYGYTF	TGTGCCAGTAAGGGTCAACAGGGAAACTATGGCTACACCTTC
TRBV7-2	.	TRBJ1-4	.	CASSSIPANEKLFF	TGTGCCAGCAGCTCCATCCCAGCTAATGAAAAACTGTTTTTT
TRBV29-1	.	TRBJ1-1	few	CSVLPDRNTEAFF	TGCAGCGTCCTCCCTGACAGGAACACTGAAGCTTTCTTT
TRBV28	.	TRBJ2-3	.	CASSWVARGYTDTQYF	TGTGCCAGCAGTTGGGTAGCCAGGGGATACACAGATACGCAGTATTTT
TRBV2	.	TRBJ1-5	.	CASSEALTAQPQHF	TGTGCCAGCAGTGAAGCGCTTACAGCTCAGCCCCAGCATTTT
TRBV7-9	.	TRBJ2-7	.	CASSLATSYEQYF	TGTGCCAGCAGCTTAGCTACATCCTACGAGCAGTACTTC
TRBV19	.	TRBJ2-1	.	CASSMSGDHNEQFF	TGTGCCAGTAGTATGTCAGGGGACCACAATGAGCAGTTCTTC
TRBV30	TRBD1	TRBJ2-1	few	CACQGVPRHNEQFF	TGTGCCTGTCAGGGGGTCCCTCGGCACAATGAGCAGTTCTTC
TRBV30	.	TRBJ1-5	.	CAWSPGSRNQPQHF	TGTGCCTGGAGTCCCGGGAGTAGGAATCAGCCCCAGCATTTT
TRBV30	TRBD1	TRBJ1-2	.	CAWKRDRKNYGYTF	TGTGCCTGGAAAAGGGACAGGAAGAACTATGGCTACACCTTC
TRBV20-1	.	TRBJ1-1	.	CSASRGSEAFF	TGCAGTGCTAGTAGAGGGTCTGAAGCTTTCTTT
TRBV11-3	TRBD2	TRBJ2-3	.	CASSLEAGADTQYF	TGTGCCAGCAGCTTAGAGGCGGGAGCAGATACGCAGTATTTT
TRBV19	.	TRBJ2-2	many	CASSIETSPKAGELFF	TGTGCCAGTAGTATCGAGACTAGTCCCAAGGCCGGGGAGCTGTTTTTT
TRBV7-2	.	TRBJ2-7	.	CASSAHRGGVGEQYF	TGTGCCAGCAGCGCTCACAGGGGGGGAGTCGGCGAGCAGTACTTC
TRBV28	TRBD2	TRBJ2-1	.	CASSLIGTSDYNEQFF	TGTGCCAGCAGTTTAATAGGGACTAGCGACTACAATGAGCAGTTCTTC
TRBV19	.	TRBJ2-7	.	CASSIGGLSYEQYF	TGTGCCAGTAGTATCGGCGGCCTCTCCTACGAGCAGTACTTC
TRBV15	TRBD1	TRBJ1-6	once	CATSRDPGGHSPLHF	TGTGCCACCAGCAGAGACCCAGGGGGTCATTCACCCCTCCACTTT
TRBV9	TRBD2	TRBJ2-3	.	CASSPRGDSTDTQYF	TGTGCCAGCAGCCCCCGGGGGGACAGCACAGATACGCAGTATTTT
TRBV2	TRBD1	TRBJ2-7	.	CASRDDRVHEQYF	TGTGCCAGCAGAGACGACAGGGTCCACGAGCAGTACTTC
TRBV6-5	TRBD1	TRBJ2-1	.	CASRPAGTGDNEQFF	TGTGCCAGCAGGCCCGCCGGGACAGGGGACAATGAGCAGTTCTTC
TRBV5-4	.	TRBJ1-6	.	CASSSPGTRGDSPLHF	TGTGCCAGCAGCTCGCCGGGAACTCGGGGGGATTCACCCCTCCACTTT
TRBV18	.	TRBJ2-2	.	CASSPRATANTGELFF	TGTGCCAGCTCACCACGTGCGACAGCGAACACCGGGGAGCTGTTTTTT
TRBV2	.	TRBJ2-3	.	CASRGFRFVTQYF	TGTGCCAGTCGTGGTTTCAGGTTCGTTACGCAGTATTTT
TRBV5-4	.	TRBJ1-6	.	CASSLNIDNSPLHF	TGTGCCAGCAGCTTGAACATCGATAATTCACCCCTCCACTTT
TRBV18	TRBD1	TRBJ1-2	once	CASSLETGRNYGYTF	TGTGCCAGCTCACTAGAGACAGGGCGTAACTATGGCTACACCTTC
TRBV4-2	.	TRBJ1-1	.	CASSPSGGDTEAFF	TGTGCCAGCAGCCCTTCAGGAGGGGACACTGAAGCTTTCTTT
TRBV7-2	TRBD2	TRBJ2-1	.	CASSSQREGFNEQFF	TGTGCCAGCAGTTCCCAGCGGGAGGGTTTCAATGAGCAGTTCTTC
TRBV7-2	TRBD1	TRBJ2-4	.	CASSLGLQGQNIQYF	TGTGCCAGCAGCTTAGGGCTACAGGGGCAAAACATTCAGTACTTC
TRBV5-4	TRBD2	TRBJ2-1	.	CASSLTSGGYNEQFF	TGTGCCAGCAGCTTGACTAGCGGGGGCTACAATGAGCAGTTCTTC
TRBV7-2	TRBD2	TRBJ2-2	.	CASSLAGGDTGELFF	TGTGCCAGCAGCTTAGCGGGGGGGGACACCGGGGAGCTGTTTTTT
TRBV28	.	TRBJ1-4	.	CASSGGGATNEKLFF	TGTGCCAGCAGCGGCGGGGGAGCTACTAATGAAAAACTGTTTTTT
TRBV5-4	.	TRBJ1-5	.	CASSLDPGDQPQHF	TGTGCCAGCAGCTTGGATCCGGGAGATCAGCCCCAGCATTTT